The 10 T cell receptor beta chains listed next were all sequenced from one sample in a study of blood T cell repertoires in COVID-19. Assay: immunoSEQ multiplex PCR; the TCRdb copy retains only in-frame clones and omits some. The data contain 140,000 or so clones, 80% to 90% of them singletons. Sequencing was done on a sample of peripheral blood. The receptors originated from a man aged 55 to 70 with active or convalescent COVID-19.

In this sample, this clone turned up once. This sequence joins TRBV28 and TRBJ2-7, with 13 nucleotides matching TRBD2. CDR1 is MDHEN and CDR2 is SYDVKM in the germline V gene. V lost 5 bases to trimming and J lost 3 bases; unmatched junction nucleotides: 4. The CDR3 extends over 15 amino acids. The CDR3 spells CASSIGLAGVYEQYF. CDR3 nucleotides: TGTGCCAGCAGTATAGGACTAGCGGGGGTCTACGAGCAGTACTTC. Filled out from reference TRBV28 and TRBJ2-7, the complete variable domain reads DVKVTQSSRYLVKRTGEKVFLECVQDMDHENMFWYRQDPGLGLRLIYFSYDVKMKEKGDIPEGYSVSREKKERFSLILESASTNQTSMYLCASSIGLAGVYEQYFGPGTRLTVT.

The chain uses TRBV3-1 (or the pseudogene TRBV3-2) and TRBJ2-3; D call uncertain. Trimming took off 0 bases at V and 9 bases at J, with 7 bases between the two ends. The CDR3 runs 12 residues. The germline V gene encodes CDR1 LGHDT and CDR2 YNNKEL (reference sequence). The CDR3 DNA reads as TGTGCCAGCAGCCAAGACACTCACACGCAGTATTTT. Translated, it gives CASSQDTHTQYF.

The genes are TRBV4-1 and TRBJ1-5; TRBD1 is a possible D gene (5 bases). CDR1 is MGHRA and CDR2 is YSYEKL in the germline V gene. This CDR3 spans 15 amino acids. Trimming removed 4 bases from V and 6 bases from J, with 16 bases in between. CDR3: CASSLWGDDIQPQHF. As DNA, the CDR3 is TGCGCCAGCAGCCTTTGGGGGGATGACATTCAGCCCCAGCATTTT.

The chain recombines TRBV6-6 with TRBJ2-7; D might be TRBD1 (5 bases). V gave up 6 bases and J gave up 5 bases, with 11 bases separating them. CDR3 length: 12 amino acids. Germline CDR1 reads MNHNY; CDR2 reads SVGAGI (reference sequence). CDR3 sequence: CASRDNSHEQYF. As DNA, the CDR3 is TGTGCCAGCAGGGACAATTCCCACGAGCAGTACTTC.

In DNA form, the CDR3 reads TGTGCCAGCAGCTTTTATTACACAGGCTTTCACTATGGCTACACCTTC. Translated: CASSFYYTGFHYGYTF. The chain has TRBV5-6 and TRBJ1-2, with D possibly matching TRBD1 (5 bases). The length of the CDR3 is 16 residues. V was cut by 2 bases and J by 3 bases, with 17 bases left in between. Germline loops: CDR1 SGHDT, CDR2 YYEEEE.

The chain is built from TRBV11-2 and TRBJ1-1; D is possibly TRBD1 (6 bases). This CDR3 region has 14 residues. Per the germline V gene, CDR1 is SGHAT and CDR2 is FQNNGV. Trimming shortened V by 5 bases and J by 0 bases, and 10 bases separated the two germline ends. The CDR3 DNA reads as TGTGCCAGCAGCCACAGGGAAATGAACACTGAAGCTTTCTTT. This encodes CASSHREMNTEAFF. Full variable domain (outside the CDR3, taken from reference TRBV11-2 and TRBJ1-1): EAGVAQSPRYKIIEKRQSVAFWCNPISGHATLYWYQQILGQGPKLLIQFQNNGVVDDSQLPKDRFSAERLKGVDSTLKIQPAKLEDSAVYLCASSHREMNTEAFFGQGTRLTVV.

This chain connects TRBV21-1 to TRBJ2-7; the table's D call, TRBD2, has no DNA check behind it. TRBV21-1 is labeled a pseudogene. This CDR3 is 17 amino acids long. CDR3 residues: CASSNPRPPGLADEQYF. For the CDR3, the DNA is TGTGCCAGCAGCAACCCCAGGCCCCCGGGACTAGCGGACGAGCAGTACTTC.

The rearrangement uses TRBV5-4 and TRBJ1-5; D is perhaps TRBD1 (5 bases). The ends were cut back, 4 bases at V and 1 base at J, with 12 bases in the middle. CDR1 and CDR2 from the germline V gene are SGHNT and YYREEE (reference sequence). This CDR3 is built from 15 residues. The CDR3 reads CASSPGGGSNQPQHF. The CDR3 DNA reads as TGTGCCAGCAGCCCCGGGGGGGGAAGCAATCAGCCCCAGCATTTT. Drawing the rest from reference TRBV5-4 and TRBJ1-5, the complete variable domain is ETGVTQSPTHLIKTRGQQVTLRCSSQSGHNTVSWYQQALGQGPQFIFQYYREEENGRGNFPPRFSGLQFPNYSSELNVNALELDDSALYLCASSPGGGSNQPQHFGDGTRLSIL.

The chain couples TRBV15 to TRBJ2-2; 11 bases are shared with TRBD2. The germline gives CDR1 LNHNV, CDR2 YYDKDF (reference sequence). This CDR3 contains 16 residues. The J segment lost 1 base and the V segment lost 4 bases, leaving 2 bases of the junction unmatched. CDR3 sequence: CATSTGLAVNTGELFF. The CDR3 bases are TGTGCCACCAGCACGGGACTAGCGGTGAACACCGGGGAGCTGTTTTTT.

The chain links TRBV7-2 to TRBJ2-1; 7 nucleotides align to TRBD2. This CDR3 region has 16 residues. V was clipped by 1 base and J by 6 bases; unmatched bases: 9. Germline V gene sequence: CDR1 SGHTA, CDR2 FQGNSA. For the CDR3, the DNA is TGTGCCAGCAGCTTAGTAGGCGGGAGAACGATCAATGAGCAGTTCTTC. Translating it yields CASSLVGGRTINEQFF. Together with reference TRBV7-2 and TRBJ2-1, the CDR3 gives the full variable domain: GAGVSQSPSNKVTEKGKDVELRCDPISGHTALYWYRQSLGQGLEFLIYFQGNSAPDKSGLPSDRFSAERTGGSVSTLTIQRTQQEDSAVYLCASSLVGGRTINEQFFGPGTRLTVL.